The clone carrying this TCR beta chain is a singleton in its sample. Methods used by the authors: Reference gene primer amplification gave estimated nucleated cell counts. TCRdb keeps only in-frame clones here, not all; method: immunoSEQ multiplex PCR. That table is the source of V, J and clone size, and D and trimming were worked out from the DNA. The profile shows approximately 250,000 clones, over 75% of them singletons. The source of the sample is a study of blood T cell repertoires in COVID-19. Study context: Italy, Spain and the United States were the sources of the convalescent and acute COVID-19 samples. From T cells, B-cell-depleted T cells, or PBMCs came the material, which was cDNA or gDNA.

The CDR3 totals 17 residues. V was cut by 5 bases and J by 4 bases, with 18 bases left in between. CDR1 SGHNT and CDR2 YENEEA come from the germline V gene. The chain recombines TRBV11-3 with TRBJ1-6; D unresolved. The receptor was isolated from a human donor in a cohort sampled during active COVID-19. Sequenced material: peripheral blood. The CDR3 here is CASSQFPIQSYNSPLHF. In DNA, the CDR3 is TGTGCCAGCAGCCAATTTCCAATACAGTCTTATAATTCACCCCTCCACTTT.